Each of the 5 T cell receptor beta chains below was sequenced from the same sample in a study of blood T cells in healthy people across ages. For the second PCR, which ran for 7 to 11 cycles, a sample-barcoded 5' primer and a J-beta primer mix were used. TCRdb recomputed calls from the 5' RACE reads with MiXCR, one row per CDR3 protein. This table holds over 600,000 distinct CDR3 sequences, around 21% found once. Sequencing was carried out using blood. The receptor source for this set is a man aged 65 to 79 in good health.

This rearrangement joins TRBV20-1 to TRBJ2-3; 9 nucleotides match TRBD2. Germline V gene sequence: CDR1 DFQATT, CDR2 SNEGSKA (reference sequence). J lost 2 bases, V lost 2 bases, and 5 bases had no gene match. CDR3 length equals 15 residues. The CDR3: CSARPLAGNTDTQYF. In nucleotides, the CDR3 is TGCAGTGCTAGACCTCTAGCGGGGAACACAGATACGCAGTATTTT.

The chain carries TRBV6-5 and TRBJ2-5; D unclear. The DNA end favors TRBJ2-7, so the J call may be wrong. CDR3 size: 12 residues. Germline V gives CDR1 MNHEY, CDR2 SVGAGI. CDR3 bases: TGTGCCAGCATTGGAGTAGTCGGCGAGCAGTACTTC. Protein product: CASIGVVGEQYF.

The chain uses TRBV5-1 and TRBJ2-1; 14 nucleotides line up with TRBD2. With V trimmed by 4 bases and J by 8 bases, 11 bases remained unmatched. CDR1 and CDR2 (germline): SGHRS, YFSETQ. CDR3 length equals 17 residues. As DNA, the CDR3 is TGCGCCAGCAGCATGGAGGGACTAGCGGGAGTAGGAGATGAGCAGTTCTTC. This sequence encodes CASSMEGLAGVGDEQFF.

This chain links TRBV20-1 with TRBJ1-1, with D perhaps matching TRBD1 (5 bases). Germline values: CDR1 DFQATT, CDR2 SNEGSKA (reference sequence). Trimming removed 0 bases from V and 2 bases from J, with 16 bases in between. CDR3 length: 16 residues. CDR3 sequence reads: CSAREAGRRGNTEAFF. CDR3 DNA: TGCAGTGCTAGAGAAGCAGGGCGGAGGGGAAACACTGAAGCTTTCTTT.

This chain uses TRBV6-2 or TRBV6-3 with TRBJ1-5, with unresolved D. Germline V gene data show CDR1 as MNHEY and CDR2 as SVGEGT. This CDR3 is 16 amino acids long. Trimming took off 0 bases at V and 4 bases at J, with 13 bases between the two ends. The CDR3 here is CASSYSSRLGNQPQHF. The CDR3 nucleotides are TGTGCCAGCAGTTACTCGAGCAGGCTCGGAAATCAGCCCCAGCATTTT.